This TCR beta chain was captured by sequencing in a study of blood T cell repertoires in COVID-19. Study information: Spain, Italy and the United States supplied samples that represented acute and convalescent COVID-19.

Per the original data handling: Reference gene primer amplification gave nucleated cell count estimates. Clones were read by immunoSEQ multiplex PCR, and TCRdb kept only the in-frame ones, dropping some. V, J and clone size derive from that table, while D and trimming were established from the DNA sequence. The repertoire holds about 72,000 clones, with about 80% as singletons. Trimming cost V 5 bases and J 5 bases, with 7 bases left between them. This CDR3 has 12 amino acids. The germline gives CDR1 LNHDA, CDR2 SQIVND (reference sequence). The source material was peripheral blood. The receptor comes from a human donor in a cohort sampled during active COVID-19. The chain is built from TRBV19 and TRBJ1-5, with no clear D. The CDR3 sequence is CASSVSDQPQHF. The CDR3 DNA sequence: TGTGCCAGTAGTGTCTCGGATCAGCCCCAGCATTTT.